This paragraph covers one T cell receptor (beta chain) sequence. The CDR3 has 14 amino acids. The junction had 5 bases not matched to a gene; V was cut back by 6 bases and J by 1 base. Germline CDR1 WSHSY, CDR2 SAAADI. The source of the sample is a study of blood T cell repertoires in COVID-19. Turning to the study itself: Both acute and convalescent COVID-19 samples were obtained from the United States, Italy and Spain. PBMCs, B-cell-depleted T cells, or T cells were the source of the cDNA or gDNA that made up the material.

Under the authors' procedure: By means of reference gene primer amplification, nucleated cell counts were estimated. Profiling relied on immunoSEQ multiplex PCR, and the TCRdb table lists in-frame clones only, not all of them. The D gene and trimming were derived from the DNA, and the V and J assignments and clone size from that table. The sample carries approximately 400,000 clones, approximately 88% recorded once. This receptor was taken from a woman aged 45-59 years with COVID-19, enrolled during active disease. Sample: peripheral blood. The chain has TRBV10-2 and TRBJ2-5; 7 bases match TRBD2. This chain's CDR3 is CASRLGGTQETQYF. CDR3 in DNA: TGCGCCAGCAGACTCGGGGGGACCCAAGAGACCCAGTACTTC.